The 27 T cell receptor beta chains below come from one sample, sequenced in a study of cytomegalovirus exposure and HLA in healthy donors. Use of 60 Vbeta and 13 Jbeta primers characterized the PCR. TCRdb's copy holds only in-frame clones and misses some; the assay was immunoSEQ multiplex PCR. The sample has about 130,000 clones, 70% to 75% seen once; the top ten hold roughly 7%. The sequencing input was PBMCs. These receptors came from a male donor in good health and CMV-seronegative.

This clone occurred a few times. The chain carries TRBV18 and TRBJ1-4, with TRBD1 matching 9 bases. J was trimmed by 5 bases and V by 3 bases; bases with no gene match: 7. Germline V gene data show CDR1 as KGHSH and CDR2 as LQKENI. The CDR3 totals 16 residues. The CDR3 loop reads CASSPGQGPGNEKLFF. The CDR3 DNA reads as TGTGCCAGCTCACCCGGACAGGGGCCTGGAAATGAAAAACTGTTTTTT.

The sample holds one count of this clone. In nucleotides, the CDR3 is TGTGCCAGCAGTTGGGGACAGTCGGGGGAGACCCAGTACTTC. As protein: CASSWGQSGETQYF. The chain links TRBV5-4 to TRBJ2-5; 7 bases are a match to TRBD1. CDR1 is SGHNT and CDR2 is YYREEE in the germline V gene (reference sequence). This CDR3 is 14 amino acids long. V trimming: 5 bases; J trimming: 5 bases; junction bases outside the gene matches: 9. Filled out from reference TRBV5-4 and TRBJ2-5, the complete variable domain reads ETGVTQSPTHLIKTRGQQVTLRCSSQSGHNTVSWYQQALGQGPQFIFQYYREEENGRGNFPPRFSGLQFPNYSSELNVNALELDDSALYLCASSWGQSGETQYFGPGTRLLVL.

The CDR3 spells CACGGAAGANVLTF. The CDR3, as DNA: TGTGCCTGCGGGGGGGCGGCTGGGGCCAACGTCCTGACTTTC. The chain carries TRBV10-3 and TRBJ2-6, with TRBD2 matching over 9 bases. Germline CDR1 and CDR2: ENHRY and SYGVKD. The junction had 4 bases not matched to a gene; V was cut back by 11 bases and J by 2 bases. The CDR3 sequence is 14 residues long.

The V call is TRBV4-1, the J call TRBJ1-2, with D perhaps matching TRBD1 (6 bases). The CDR3 runs to 13 residues. In germline, CDR1 is MGHRA, CDR2 YSYEKL. Trimming stripped 6 bases from V and 0 bases from J, with 8 bases between. This CDR3 reads CASRGAANYGYTF. CDR3 nucleotide sequence: TGCGCCAGCAGGGGGGCAGCTAACTATGGCTACACCTTC.

This chain links TRBV5-1 with TRBJ1-5; maybe TRBD1 (5 bases). The CDR3 sequence is 14 residues long. Germline CDR1 SGHRS, CDR2 YFSETQ. The germline V and J ends were trimmed by 4 bases and 2 bases, with 10 bases remaining between them. CDR3 sequence: CASSRGTGNQPQHF. CDR3 in DNA: TGCGCCAGCAGCCGGGGGACGGGCAATCAGCCCCAGCATTTT.

The V and J genes are TRBV30 and TRBJ2-3; perhaps TRBD2 as D (7 bases). CDR3 length: 14 amino acids. V was pared by 8 bases and J by 2 bases, with 17 bases between. Germline V gene lookup returns CDR1 GTSNPN and CDR2 SVGIG (reference sequence). The chain's CDR3 is CAGGAGQNTDTQYF. DNA of the CDR3: TGTGCCGGGGGGGCGGGCCAAAACACAGATACGCAGTATTTT.

The V call is TRBV7-2, the J call TRBJ1-1, with D unresolved. Trimming took off 5 bases at V and 3 bases at J, with 10 bases between the two ends. Germline-derived CDR1 and CDR2 are SGHTA and FQGNSA. This CDR3 is 13 amino acids long. Here the CDR3 DNA reads TGTGCCAGCAGCCGGAGAGCGGACACTGAAGCTTTCTTT. Its translation is CASSRRADTEAFF.

This clone has just a few counts. The chain combines TRBV30 with TRBJ1-3; the D gene is possibly TRBD1 (6 bases). This CDR3 region has 15 residues. The germline V gene has CDR1 GTSNPN and CDR2 SVGIG (reference sequence). V was pared by 3 bases and J by 6 bases, with 18 bases between. CDR3 nucleotide sequence: TGTGCCTGGAGGTTAACCCAGACAGGAAAAAACACCATATATTTT. The encoded protein is CAWRLTQTGKNTIYF.

This clone came up a few times. Other DNA sequences in this sample translate to the same CDR3. This chain uses TRBV19 with TRBJ2-1; D not certain. This CDR3 has 15 residues. Germline V gene lookup returns CDR1 LNHDA and CDR2 SQIVND (reference sequence). V gave up 5 bases and J gave up 0 bases, with 11 bases separating them. This chain's CDR3 is CASSPDRSSYNEQFF. CDR3 coding DNA: TGTGCCAGTAGTCCCGACCGGAGCTCCTACAATGAGCAGTTCTTC. Full variable domain (outside the CDR3, taken from reference TRBV19 and TRBJ2-1): DGGITQSPKYLFRKEGQNVTLSCEQNLNHDAMYWYRQDPGQGLRLIYYSQIVNDFQKGDIAEGYSVSREKKESFPLTVTSAQKNPTAFYLCASSPDRSSYNEQFFGPGTRLTVL.

The V and J genes are TRBV10-3 and TRBJ2-1; TRBD1 is a possible D gene (5 bases). V lost 0 bases and J lost 2, with 14 bases in between. The CDR3 extends over 17 amino acids. Germline V gene data show CDR1 as ENHRY and CDR2 as SYGVKD. CDR3 sequence: CAISESTQGVAYNEQFF. The DNA of the CDR3 is TGTGCCATCAGTGAGTCGACTCAGGGTGTGGCCTACAATGAGCAGTTCTTC.

The chain recombines TRBV19 with TRBJ1-1; 11 nucleotides align to TRBD1. The germline V gene has CDR1 LNHDA and CDR2 SQIVND (reference sequence). V dropped 5 bases and J dropped 4; count of bases not matched to a gene: 6. The CDR3 covers 15 residues. The CDR3 sequence: CASSPDRGRITEAFF. The CDR3 DNA is TGTGCCAGTAGTCCGGACAGGGGGCGTATCACTGAAGCTTTCTTT.

The chain is built from TRBV5-1 and TRBJ2-5; 13 bases are a match to TRBD2. The CDR3 extends over 16 amino acids. Germline V lookup: CDR1 SGHRS, CDR2 YFSETQ. V shed 3 bases and J 4 bases; nucleotides not matched to a gene: 6. CDR3 sequence (DNA): TGCGCCAGCAGCTACGGACTAGCGGGAGCCCGAGAGACCCAGTACTTC. It encodes CASSYGLAGARETQYF.

The DNA for the CDR3 is TGTGCCAGCTCACCCCAGGGGGCCCCCACAGATACGCAGTATTTT. It translates to CASSPQGAPTDTQYF. This chain joins TRBV18 and TRBJ2-3; TRBD1 agrees at 8 bases. Germline trimming cut 3 bases from V and 2 bases from J; bases unmatched to any gene: 4. The CDR3 covers 15 residues. Germline loops: CDR1 KGHSH, CDR2 LQKENI.

The gene calls are TRBV29-1 and TRBJ1-1; D may be TRBD1 (5 bases). Germline V gene sequence: CDR1 SQVTM, CDR2 ANQGSEA. V dropped 1 base and J dropped 5 bases, with 11 bases sitting between them. The CDR3 covers 13 residues. CDR3: CSVEGGSGTEAFF. CDR3 DNA: TGCAGCGTTGAAGGGGGGAGCGGGACTGAAGCTTTCTTT.

V usage is TRBV6-5 and J usage is TRBJ1-5, with TRBD1 identical over 7 bases. The germline V gene encodes CDR1 MNHEY and CDR2 SVGAGI. This CDR3 region has 15 residues. With V trimmed by 6 bases and J by 5 bases, 10 bases remained unmatched. The CDR3 loop is CASRRQGWGDQPQHF. CDR3 in DNA: TGTGCCAGCAGGCGACAGGGTTGGGGCGATCAGCCCCAGCATTTT.

This rearrangement joins TRBV7-2 to TRBJ2-7, with 11 bases lining up with TRBD1. The CDR3 length is 15 residues. Germline CDR1 reads SGHTA; CDR2 reads FQGNSA. Trimming took 3 bases from V and 3 from J; bases not matched to a gene: 4. DNA for the CDR3: TGTGCCAGCAGCTTGTCCGGGACAGGGGGCTACGAGCAGTACTTC. Protein product: CASSLSGTGGYEQYF.

This clone was counted a few times. This sequence joins TRBV28 and TRBJ1-6, with D maybe TRBD1 (5 bases). With 6 bases removed from V and 6 bases from J, the gap between germline ends came to 12 bases. The CDR3 contains 14 residues. Germline V gene lookup returns CDR1 MDHEN and CDR2 SYDVKM. CDR3 nucleotide sequence: TGTGCCAGCAGCGAGGCGGGGCCTAATTCACCCCTCCACTTT. It codes for CASSEAGPNSPLHF.

This chain uses TRBV4-1 with TRBJ2-7; 9 positions agree with TRBD1. The CDR3 spans 14 residues. The V gene end was trimmed by 2 bases and the J gene end by 6 bases; junction bases not matched to a gene: 5. Germline lookup yields CDR1 MGHRA and CDR2 YSYEKL. CDR3 nucleotides: TGCGCCAGCAGCCAACCGGGACAGGGACTCGAGCAGTACTTC. This codes for CASSQPGQGLEQYF.

This chain uses TRBV7-2 with TRBJ2-2, with 8 bases matching TRBD1. V shed 5 bases and J 6 bases; nucleotides not matched to a gene: 8. The CDR3 runs 15 residues. CDR1 and CDR2 from the germline V gene are SGHTA and FQGNSA. The DNA for the CDR3 is TGTGCCAGCAGCACCGGACAGGGTGAGGCCGGGGAGCTGTTTTTT. As protein: CASSTGQGEAGELFF.

The rearrangement joins TRBV27 to TRBJ1-2, with 7 bases that match TRBD1. V shed 3 bases, J shed 6 bases, and the junction held 13 bases outside the gene matches. This CDR3 has 16 residues. Looked up from germline, CDR1 is MNHEY and CDR2 is SMNVEV (reference sequence). CDR3 region: CASSFMQGQTKHGYTF. The CDR3 DNA reads TGTGCCAGCAGTTTTATGCAGGGACAGACCAAGCATGGCTACACCTTC.

The rearrangement uses TRBV28 and TRBJ2-7, with TRBD2 as a possible D gene (6 bases). Germline V CDR1 and CDR2: MDHEN, SYDVKM. The CDR3 has 13 residues. The V end was cut by 3 bases, the J end by 7 bases, with 13 bases between. The CDR3 DNA reads TGTGCCAGCAGTTTTGGGACTTCACGGGAGCAGTACTTC. Residues: CASSFGTSREQYF.

This clone has only a few counts. V is TRBV6-4 and J is TRBJ2-3; TRBD2 matches 11 bases. The CDR3 has 16 amino acids. The V segment lost 0 bases and the J segment 2 bases; nucleotides outside the gene matches: 1. Germline V gives CDR1 MRHNA, CDR2 SNTAGT. This CDR3 is CASSDSSGGATDTQYF. CDR3 DNA sequence: TGTGCCAGCAGTGACTCTAGCGGGGGGGCCACAGATACGCAGTATTTT.

The chain recombines TRBV14 with TRBJ1-5; 7 nucleotides match TRBD1. Germline CDR1 is SGHDN and CDR2 is FVKESK. J lost 3 bases, V lost 1 base, and 6 bases had no gene match. CDR3 size: 16 residues. CDR3 bases: TGTGCCAGCAGCCAAGCGAAGGGGGCATACAATCAGCCCCAGCATTTT. Protein product: CASSQAKGAYNQPQHF.

The V and J genes are TRBV30 and TRBJ1-3; D not resolved. V gave up 2 bases and J gave up 4 bases, with 3 bases separating them. The CDR3 is made up of 11 amino acids. Germline values: CDR1 GTSNPN, CDR2 SVGIG (reference sequence). Here the CDR3 DNA reads TGTGCCTGGAGTCAAGGAAACACCATATATTTT. Translated, it gives CAWSQGNTIYF.

The chain combines TRBV5-1 with TRBJ1-6; 8 positions agree with TRBD1. Germline V gene lookup returns CDR1 SGHRS and CDR2 YFSETQ. Trimming removed 2 bases from V and 7 bases from J; junction bases left unmatched: 2. There are 14 residues in the CDR3. The DNA for the CDR3 is TGCGCCAGCAGCTTACAGGGGGAGAATTCACCCCTCCACTTT. It is translated as CASSLQGENSPLHF.

This clone showed up just once. V is TRBV28 and J is TRBJ2-3, with TRBD1 matching over 8 bases. CDR1 and CDR2 from the germline V gene are MDHEN and SYDVKM. Trimming cost V 5 bases and J 4 bases; bases outside gene matches: 5. The CDR3 runs to 14 residues. CDR3 residues: CASSPGGQADTQYF. CDR3 nucleotide sequence: TGTGCCAGCAGTCCAGGGGGCCAGGCAGATACGCAGTATTTT.

The chain carries TRBV18 and TRBJ2-5; possibly TRBD1 for D (5 bases). Germline CDR1 reads KGHSH; CDR2 reads LQKENI. CDR3 length: 15 amino acids. V was pared by 3 bases and J by 1 base, with 12 bases between. DNA of the CDR3: TGTGCCAGCTCACCCTTGCAAGGGGTCCAAGAGACCCAGTACTTC. Encoded protein: CASSPLQGVQETQYF.